This record concerns one T cell receptor beta chain sequence. The trim removed 5 bases at V and 8 bases at J, leaving 3 bases unmatched. The CDR3 covers 13 residues. Under the authors' procedure: Researchers report that nucleated cell counts were estimated from reference gene primer amplification. The protocol was immunoSEQ multiplex PCR, while the TCRdb copy is restricted to in-frame clones and leaves out a portion. V, J and clone size are those of that table, while D and trimming were read from the DNA. The sample has a few hundred thousand clones; approximately 87% are singletons. The data belong to a study of blood T cell repertoires in COVID-19. At the level of the study: The study drew acute and convalescent COVID-19 samples from the United States, Italy and Spain.

The chain recombines TRBV12-3 or TRBV12-4 with TRBJ1-4, with TRBD1 identical over 9 bases. Sequenced input: peripheral blood. This receptor was identified in a man in his sixties with acute or convalescent COVID-19. The chain's CDR3 is CASSRDRDEKLFF. The CDR3 nucleotides are TGTGCCAGCAGTCGGGACAGGGACGAAAAACTGTTTTTT.